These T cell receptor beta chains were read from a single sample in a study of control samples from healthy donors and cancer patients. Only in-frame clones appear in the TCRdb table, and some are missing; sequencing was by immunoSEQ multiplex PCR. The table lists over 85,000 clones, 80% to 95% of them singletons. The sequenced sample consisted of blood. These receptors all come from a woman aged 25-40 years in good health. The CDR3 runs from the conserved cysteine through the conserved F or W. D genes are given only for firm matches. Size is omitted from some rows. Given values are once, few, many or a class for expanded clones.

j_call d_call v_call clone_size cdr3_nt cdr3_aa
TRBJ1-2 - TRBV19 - TGTGCCAGTAGTATAGGCAGGACTATTGATGGCTACACCTTC CASSIGRTIDGYTF
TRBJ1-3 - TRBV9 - TGTGCCAGCAGCCCGGGGCCATCTGGAAACACCATATATTTT CASSPGPSGNTIYF
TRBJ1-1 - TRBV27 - TGTGCCAGCCGAAACTCAGGGAACACTGAAGCTTTCTTT CASRNSGNTEAFF
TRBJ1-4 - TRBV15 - TGTGCCACCAGCAGAGTGATGGGGTCTGAAAAACTGTTTTTT CATSRVMGSEKLFF
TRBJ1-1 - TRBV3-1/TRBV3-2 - TGTGCCAGCAGCCAAGCTGGAGGTTTCTGGGGGTTCACTGAAGCTTTCTTT CASSQAGGFWGFTEAFF
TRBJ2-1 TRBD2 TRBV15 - TGTGCCACCAGCAGAGATTCGAGCGGGACCTCCTACAATGAGCAGTTCTTC CATSRDSSGTSYNEQFF
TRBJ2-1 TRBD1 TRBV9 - TGTGCCAGCAGCCCGGGGACAGCCTACAATGAGCAGTTCTTC CASSPGTAYNEQFF
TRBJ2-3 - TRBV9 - TGTGCCAGCAGCGTAACCCCCACTCGGACAGATACGCAGTATTTT CASSVTPTRTDTQYF
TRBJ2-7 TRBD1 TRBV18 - TGTGCCAGCTCACAATCAACTCCTCGGACAGGGTGGTCCTACGAGCAGTACTTC CASSQSTPRTGWSYEQYF
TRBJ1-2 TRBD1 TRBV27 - TGTGCCAGCAGTTTAACAGGGGGCTCCCTCCAGTATGGCTACACCTTC CASSLTGGSLQYGYTF
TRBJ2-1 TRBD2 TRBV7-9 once TGTGCCAGCAGCCCTAGGTATCGGACTAGCGGTTACAATGAGCAGTTCTTC CASSPRYRTSGYNEQFF
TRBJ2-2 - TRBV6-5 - TGTGCCAGCAGTTCGGGACAGCGGGACACCGGGGAGCTGTTTTTT CASSSGQRDTGELFF
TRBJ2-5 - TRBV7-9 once TGTGCCAGCAGCTTGGTTCGAAGGGAGACCCAGTACTTC CASSLVRRETQYF
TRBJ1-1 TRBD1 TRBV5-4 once TGTGCCAGCAGCTTGACAGGGGGCGTCCCTGAAGCTTTCTTT CASSLTGGVPEAFF
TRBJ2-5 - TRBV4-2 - TGTGCCAGCAGCCCCGGTTCAGGGCCCGAGGGAGAGACCCAGTACTTC CASSPGSGPEGETQYF
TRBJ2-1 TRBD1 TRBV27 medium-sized TGTGCCAGCAGTTCCATTAATACCGGGACAGGCCGTGAGCAGTTCTTC CASSSINTGTGREQFF
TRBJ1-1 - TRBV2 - TGTGCCAGCAAGTGGTCAGGGACCATTGAAGCTTTCTTT CASKWSGTIEAFF
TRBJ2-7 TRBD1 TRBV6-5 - TGTGCCTGCGGGACAGGGGCCTTCTACGAGCAGTACTTC CACGTGAFYEQYF
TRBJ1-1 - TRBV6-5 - TGTGCCAGCAGCCCCAAGGGGGGGCTAGCTTTCTTT CASSPKGGLAFF
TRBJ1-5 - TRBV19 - TGTGCCAGTAGCCGAATAGGGGAGGTTCAGCCCCAGCATTTT CASSRIGEVQPQHF
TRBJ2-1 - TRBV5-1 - TGCGCCAGCAGCCTAGGGGAATGGGAGCAGTTCTTC CASSLGEWEQFF
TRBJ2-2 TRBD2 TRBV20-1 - TGCAGTGCTAGTGGGGGGGTCCGCACCGGGGAGCTGTTTTTT CSASGGVRTGELFF
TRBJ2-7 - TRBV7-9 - TGTGCCAGCAGCTCACGATTCACCCCCTACGAGCAGTACTTC CASSSRFTPYEQYF
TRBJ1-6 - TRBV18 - TGTGCCAGCTCATCAACGGGGTCTAGCAGGGCGAATAATTCACCCCTCCACTTT CASSSTGSSRANNSPLHF
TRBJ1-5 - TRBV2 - TGTGCCAGCAGTGATCTCCCAGATCAGCCCCAGCATTTT CASSDLPDQPQHF
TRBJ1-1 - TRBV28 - TGTGCCAGCAGTTTAAACAGGGCAGGGAACACTGAAGCTTTCTTT CASSLNRAGNTEAFF
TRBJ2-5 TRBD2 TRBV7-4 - TGTGCCAGCAGCTTAGCGCCTAGCGGGGGTTTCACCTCAGCACGAGAGACCCAGTACTTC CASSLAPSGGFTSARETQYF
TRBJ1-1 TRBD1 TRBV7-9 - TGTGCCAGCAGCCCAGTTGAGGGGGCAACTGAAGCTTTCTTT CASSPVEGATEAFF